The rows below give T cell receptor beta chains drawn from one sample of a study of blood T cells in healthy people across ages. MiXCR was run by TCRdb on the 5' RACE reads, yielding one entry per CDR3 protein. The data show 1.5 million or so distinct CDR3 sequences, with roughly 40% seen just once and roughly 7.7% held by the top ten. Sequenced input: blood. All receptors derive from a woman younger than 30 in good health. Both conserved end residues are part of each CDR3. The D gene is left open where the match is weak. The size field is filled for only some rows; it gives once, few, many or a size class.

abundance	d_gene	j_gene	v_gene	CDR3aa	CDR3nt
.	.	TRBJ1-2	TRBV27	CASSLSIGPTGGYTF	TGTGCCAGCAGTTTATCGATTGGCCCCACCGGTGGCTACACCTTC
.	.	TRBJ1-4	TRBV29-1	CSVGKTGGNEKLFF	TGCAGCGTAGGCAAGACGGGGGGTAATGAAAAACTGTTTTTT
.	.	TRBJ1-2	TRBV30	CAWRSGAAYGYTF	TGTGCCTGGAGGTCAGGGGCGGCCTATGGCTACACCTTC
.	.	TRBJ2-3	TRBV18	CASSPRAGYTDTQYF	TGTGCCAGCTCACCAAGGGCAGGGTACACAGATACGCAGTATTTT
.	.	TRBJ2-3	TRBV4-1	CASSQVGADTQYF	TGCGCCAGCAGCCAAGTAGGTGCAGATACGCAGTATTTT
.	.	TRBJ1-2	TRBV4-1	CASSPPGAHYGYTF	TGCGCCAGCAGCCCCCCCGGGGCCCACTATGGCTACACCTTC
.	TRBD2	TRBJ2-1	TRBV4-1	CASSQEGPSGGVYEQFF	TGCGCCAGCAGCCAAGAGGGTCCTAGCGGGGGGGTTTATGAGCAGTTCTTC
once	TRBD1	TRBJ2-7	TRBV3-1	CASSRWTGAYEQYF	TGTGCCAGCAGCCGTTGGACAGGGGCCTACGAGCAGTACTTC
.	TRBD2	TRBJ2-3	TRBV6-6	CASSYASGRAGGTQYF	TGTGCCAGCAGTTACGCTAGCGGGAGGGCCGGAGGTACGCAGTATTTT
few	.	TRBJ1-1	TRBV13	CASSLKGGRTEAFF	TGTGCCAGCAGCTTAAAAGGGGGGCGGACTGAAGCTTTCTTT
few	TRBD1	TRBJ1-1	TRBV20-1	CSAKGGGDTEAFF	TGCAGTGCGAAGGGAGGGGGCGACACTGAAGCTTTCTTT
few	.	TRBJ2-7	TRBV4-2	CASSQEFSGTYEQYF	TGTGCCAGCAGCCAAGAGTTTAGCGGAACCTACGAGCAGTACTTC
.	.	TRBJ2-7	TRBV6-1	CASSEGVPKYNEQYF	TGTGCCAGCAGTGAAGGGGTACCCAAGTACAATGAGCAGTACTTC
.	TRBD2	TRBJ2-5	TRBV6-5	CASSYSGGAGETQYF	TGTGCCAGCAGTTACTCCGGGGGGGCGGGAGAGACCCAGTACTTC
.	.	TRBJ2-7	TRBV25-1	CASSDVLYEQYF	TGTGCCAGCAGTGATGTCTTGTACGAGCAGTACTTC
.	.	TRBJ2-2	TRBV6-2/TRBV6-3	CASSPRDSSKGDTGELFF	TGTGCCAGCAGTCCCCGGGACTCATCAAAGGGAGACACCGGGGAGCTGTTTTTT
.	.	TRBJ1-5	TRBV5-1	CASSSGVTANQPQHF	TGCGCCAGCAGCTCTGGAGTGACAGCAAATCAGCCCCAGCATTTT
.	TRBD1	TRBJ1-1	TRBV25-1	CASRQGASAFF	TGTGCCAGCAGGCAGGGGGCGTCAGCTTTCTTT
.	.	TRBJ1-1	TRBV10-3	CAIRPGGNTEAFF	TGTGCCATCAGGCCTGGGGGGAACACTGAAGCTTTCTTT
.	TRBD2	TRBJ2-1	TRBV4-1	CASSPSLPSGPYNEQFF	TGCGCCAGCAGCCCAAGCTTACCTAGCGGACCATACAATGAGCAGTTCTTC
.	TRBD1	TRBJ1-2	TRBV7-9	CASSPRGLIYDGYTF	TGTGCCAGCAGCCCCAGGGGGCTGATCTACGATGGCTACACCTTC
.	TRBD2	TRBJ2-4	TRBV6-6	CASRLGLAGAGDIQYF	TGTGCCAGCAGACTGGGACTAGCGGGAGCCGGGGACATTCAGTACTTC
.	.	TRBJ1-2	TRBV12-3/TRBV12-4	CASRLIQVPYGYTF	TGTGCCAGCAGGTTAATACAGGTCCCCTATGGCTACACCTTC
few	.	TRBJ1-1	TRBV20-1	CSARDGRGEAFF	TGCAGTGCTAGAGATGGGAGGGGTGAAGCTTTCTTT
.	.	TRBJ2-1	TRBV5-6	CASSFQTGPSNEQFF	TGTGCCAGCAGCTTTCAAACAGGTCCCAGCAATGAGCAGTTCTTC
few	.	TRBJ2-7	TRBV29-1	CSVGSQGLSYEQYF	TGCAGCGTTGGCTCCCAGGGGTTGTCCTACGAGCAGTACTTC
.	TRBD1	TRBJ2-3	TRBV20-1	CSARVQGADTQYF	TGCAGTGCTAGGGTACAGGGGGCAGATACGCAGTATTTT